One and the same sample provided the 32 T cell receptor beta chains below, sequenced in a study of blood T cell repertoires in COVID-19. Generated by immunoSEQ multiplex PCR, the TCRdb table keeps only in-frame clones and is missing some. The table has about 280,000 clones, approximately 86% seen once; the top ten hold 13%. What was sequenced was peripheral blood. Receptors originate from a woman in her 70s with COVID-19, enrolled during active disease.

The chain is built from TRBV24-1 and TRBJ1-1; TRBD1 is a possible D gene (5 bases). Trimming took 3 bases from V and 0 from J, leaving 7 bases between them. CDR3 length: 14 amino acids. Germline values: CDR1 KGHDR, CDR2 SFDVKD. CDR3 coding DNA: TGTGCCACCAGTGATACAGGTATGAACACTGAAGCTTTCTTT. The encoded protein is CATSDTGMNTEAFF.

The genes are TRBV7-2 and TRBJ1-1; D gene uncertain. Trimming cost V 2 bases and J 10 bases, with 11 bases left between them. This CDR3 region has 12 residues. CDR1 is SGHTA and CDR2 is FQGNSA in the germline V gene. The CDR3 DNA sequence: TGTGCCAGCAGCTTAAGAGTAGAGTTAGCTTTCTTT. It is translated as CASSLRVELAFF.

This clone was counted once. The chain joins TRBV10-3 to TRBJ2-5; D gene ambiguous. Trimming shortened V by 10 bases and J by 1 base, and 13 bases separated the two germline ends. Looked up from germline, CDR1 is ENHRY and CDR2 is SYGVKD. The CDR3 spans 13 residues. CDR3 coding DNA: TGTGCCACCTCGGAGAGAGGCCAAGAGACCCAGTACTTC. Protein sequence: CATSERGQETQYF.

The chain joins TRBV30 to TRBJ1-6; the D is unclear. V was shortened by 1 base and J by 10 bases, with 11 bases between the two germline ends. The CDR3 has 13 residues. Germline lookup yields CDR1 GTSNPN and CDR2 SVGIG (reference sequence). The CDR3 reads CAWSEFPGSPLHF. In DNA, the CDR3 is TGTGCCTGGAGTGAGTTTCCGGGGTCACCCCTCCACTTT.

The chain is built from TRBV7-2 and TRBJ1-2; no clear D gene. This CDR3 is built from 15 residues. Germline V gives CDR1 SGHTA, CDR2 FQGNSA. Trimming cost V 0 bases and J 1 base, with 9 bases left between them. CDR3 bases: TGTGCCAGCAGCTTAGCCCATGCGGGTAACTATGGCTACACCTTC. Translation gives CASSLAHAGNYGYTF. Using reference TRBV7-2 and TRBJ1-2 for the parts outside the CDR3, the full variable domain is GAGVSQSPSNKVTEKGKDVELRCDPISGHTALYWYRQSLGQGLEFLIYFQGNSAPDKSGLPSDRFSAERTGGSVSTLTIQRTQQEDSAVYLCASSLAHAGNYGYTFGSGTRLTVV.

This chain uses TRBV5-5 with TRBJ1-4, with a weak D call TRBD1 (5 bases). The germline V and J ends were trimmed by 0 bases and 10 bases, with 13 bases remaining between them. CDR3 length: 14 residues. Germline CDR1 reads SGHKS; CDR2 reads YYEKEE (reference sequence). CDR3 amino acids: CASSLADPGGKLFF. CDR3 sequence (DNA): TGTGCCAGCAGCTTGGCGGACCCGGGGGGAAAACTGTTTTTT.

The chain combines TRBV24-1 with TRBJ1-1; no reliable D call. This CDR3 contains 15 residues. V was pared by 4 bases and J by 0 bases, with 11 bases between. CDR1 KGHDR and CDR2 SFDVKD come from the germline V gene. The CDR3: CATSEGGSMNTEAFF. The CDR3 bases are TGTGCCACCAGTGAAGGCGGGTCCATGAACACTGAAGCTTTCTTT.

The DNA for the CDR3 is TGTGCCAGCACGGGACTAGCGGTAGATACGCAGTATTTT. This codes for CASTGLAVDTQYF. The genes are TRBV3-1 (or the pseudogene TRBV3-2) and TRBJ2-3, with 11 bases that match TRBD2. Germline assignment: CDR1 LGHDT and CDR2 YNNKEL (reference sequence). V was pared by 7 bases and J by 5 bases, with 2 bases of the junction left unmatched. The CDR3 has 13 amino acids.

With respect to this clone: The identical CDR3 is also encoded by other nucleotide sequences in the sample. The V gene is TRBV24-1, the J gene TRBJ2-2; TRBD1 matches at 8 bases. With V trimmed by 4 bases and J by 1 base, 4 bases remained unmatched. The CDR3 consists of 16 residues. Germline-derived CDR1 and CDR2 are KGHDR and SFDVKD. This CDR3 reads CATSDRGQGNTGELFF. The CDR3 region has the DNA TGTGCCACCAGTGACCGCGGACAGGGGAACACCGGGGAGCTGTTTTTT.

The chain joins TRBV6-1 to TRBJ1-3; D is uncertain. The CDR3 spans 15 residues. Germline CDR1 MNHNS, CDR2 SASEGT. The germline V and J ends were trimmed by 1 base and 0 bases, with 7 bases remaining between them. In DNA, the CDR3 is TGTGCCAGCAGTGAAGGGCAGGCCTCTGGAAACACCATATATTTT. Protein sequence: CASSEGQASGNTIYF.

This rearrangement joins TRBV15 to TRBJ2-3, with D possibly matching TRBD1 (6 bases). Germline V lookup: CDR1 LNHNV, CDR2 YYDKDF (reference sequence). The CDR3 is made up of 15 amino acids. Trimming pared 0 bases from V and 0 bases from J, leaving 7 bases between. CDR3: CATSRDRGSTDTQYF. The CDR3 DNA follows: TGTGCCACCAGCAGAGATAGGGGGAGCACAGATACGCAGTATTTT.

The chain recombines TRBV5-1 with TRBJ2-6, with D possibly being TRBD1 (5 bases). CDR3 size: 16 residues. Germline V gives CDR1 SGHRS, CDR2 YFSETQ. The germline V and J ends were trimmed by 0 bases and 4 bases, with 11 bases remaining between them. DNA for the CDR3: TGCGCCAGCAGCTTGGATGGGGCGCGGGGGGCCAACGTCCTGACTTTC. Translating it yields CASSLDGARGANVLTF.

This clone was counted many times. The chain combines TRBV21-1 with TRBJ2-7; TRBD1 was called by the table and not checked on the DNA. TRBV21-1 is classified as a pseudogene. The CDR3 length is 14 residues. The DNA for the CDR3 is TGTGCCAGCGGCAGGGGGCGGAGGCTCTACGAGCAGTACTTC. Residues: CASGRGRRLYEQYF.

The J gene is TRBJ1-2, the V gene TRBV20-1, with 7 bases fitting TRBD1. This CDR3 region has 12 residues. V lost 3 bases and J lost 4; bases outside the gene matches: 2. Germline V lookup: CDR1 DFQATT, CDR2 SNEGSKA (reference sequence). CDR3 region: CSASEGAYGYTF. The CDR3 region has the DNA TGCAGTGCTAGTGAGGGGGCCTATGGCTACACCTTC.

This CDR3 reads CASSLFPGQNNEKLFF. DNA for the CDR3: TGTGCCAGCAGCCTCTTTCCCGGACAGAATAATGAAAAACTGTTTTTT. The genes are TRBV28 and TRBJ1-4; D may be TRBD1 (6 bases). V lost 6 bases, J lost 4 bases, and 18 bases lay in between. CDR1 is MDHEN, CDR2 SYDVKM, per germline. The CDR3 is 16 amino acids.

The chain is built from TRBV14 and TRBJ2-7; 12 nucleotides match TRBD2. The J segment lost 3 bases and the V segment lost 4 bases, leaving 7 bases of the junction unmatched. The CDR3 extends over 16 amino acids. The germline V gene has CDR1 SGHDN and CDR2 FVKESK. The CDR3, as DNA: TGTGCCAGCAGCCGGACTAGACTAGCGGGAGACTACGAGCAGTACTTC. It yields the protein CASSRTRLAGDYEQYF.

The chain couples TRBV10-1 to TRBJ2-2, with TRBD1 identical over 8 bases. This CDR3 is built from 16 residues. Germline V gene sequence: CDR1 WNHNN, CDR2 SYGVQD (reference sequence). Trimming took 8 bases from V and 0 from J; bases not matched to a gene: 8. This CDR3 reads CASAMGTGANTGELFF. Written as DNA, the CDR3 is TGCGCCAGCGCGATGGGGACAGGAGCGAACACCGGGGAGCTGTTTTTT.

J is TRBJ2-7 and V is TRBV7-2, with D uncertain. With 5 bases removed from V and 2 bases from J, the gap between germline ends came to 4 bases. Germline CDR1 is SGHTA and CDR2 is FQGNSA. The CDR3 contains 11 residues. The CDR3 region has the DNA TGTGCCAGCAGCACAGCCTACGAGCAGTACTTC. Protein product: CASSTAYEQYF.

This clone was seen more than once but under ten times. Additional DNA sequences in this sample encode the identical CDR3. This chain joins TRBV11-1 and TRBJ1-2; no firm D call. The CDR3 is made up of 11 amino acids. Germline CDR1 SGHAT, CDR2 FQDESV (reference sequence). With 4 bases removed from V and 2 bases from J, the gap between germline ends came to 2 bases. CDR3 loop: CASSSNYGYTF. In DNA form, the CDR3 reads TGTGCCAGCAGCTCGAACTATGGCTACACCTTC.

V gene TRBV21-1 combines with J gene TRBJ1-1. TRBV21-1 corresponds to a pseudogene. The CDR3 has 13 residues. In DNA form, the CDR3 reads TGTGCCAGCAGCAATAGGGAGGACACTGAAGCTTTCTTT. Translated, it gives CASSNREDTEAFF.

V and J are TRBV7-9 and TRBJ2-5; 7 positions agree with TRBD2. The ends lost 3 bases at V and 3 bases at J; junction bases unmatched: 1. The germline V gene encodes CDR1 SEHNR and CDR2 FQNEAQ (reference sequence). The CDR3 has 13 residues. CDR3 in amino acids: CASSFTSEETQYF. CDR3 in DNA: TGTGCCAGCAGCTTTACTAGCGAAGAGACCCAGTACTTC. The full variable domain, in which reference TRBV7-9 and TRBJ2-5 provide the parts outside the CDR3, is DTGVSQNPRHKITKRGQNVTFRCDPISEHNRLYWYRQTLGQGPEFLTYFQNEAQLEKSRLLSDRFSAERPKGSFSTLEIQRTEQGDSAMYLCASSFTSEETQYFGPGTRLLVL.

The chain couples TRBV18 to TRBJ2-5, with 10 bases fitting TRBD1. The CDR3 is 15 amino acids. Germline CDR1 reads KGHSH; CDR2 reads LQKENI. Trimming cost V 2 bases and J 4 bases; bases outside gene matches: 4. The DNA for the CDR3 is TGTGCCAGCTCACCAGACAGGGGGCAGGGAGAGACCCAGTACTTC. Amino acid sequence: CASSPDRGQGETQYF.

The V call is TRBV5-6, the J call TRBJ2-2; 7 nucleotides line up with TRBD1. Germline V lookup: CDR1 SGHDT, CDR2 YYEEEE. The CDR3 consists of 17 residues. Trimming cost V 1 base and J 3 bases; bases outside gene matches: 9. The CDR3 sequence: CASSLLGDRVHTGELFF. The CDR3 bases are TGTGCCAGCAGCTTGCTGGGCGACAGGGTACACACCGGGGAGCTGTTTTTT.

In this sample, this clone turned up once. The rearrangement uses TRBV5-1 and TRBJ1-1; D ambiguous. V dropped 0 bases and J dropped 3 bases, with 9 bases sitting between them. The CDR3 has 14 amino acids. In germline, CDR1 is SGHRS, CDR2 YFSETQ. CDR3 residues: CASSLDSTYTEAFF. As DNA, the CDR3 is TGCGCCAGCAGCTTGGACAGTACTTACACTGAAGCTTTCTTT.

Turning to this clone: At the DNA level, this CDR3 is encoded by other sequences in the same sample as well. The V gene is TRBV19, the J gene TRBJ1-1, with 7 bases fitting TRBD1. Unmatched junction bases numbered 2, after V lost 4 bases and J lost 0 bases. Germline-derived CDR1 and CDR2 are LNHDA and SQIVND (reference sequence). The CDR3 has 14 residues. The CDR3: CASSTTGLNTEAFF. The CDR3 coding sequence is TGTGCCAGTAGTACGACAGGGTTGAACACTGAAGCTTTCTTT. The entire variable domain, with the rest obtained from reference TRBV19 and TRBJ1-1, is as follows: DGGITQSPKYLFRKEGQNVTLSCEQNLNHDAMYWYRQDPGQGLRLIYYSQIVNDFQKGDIAEGYSVSREKKESFPLTVTSAQKNPTAFYLCASSTTGLNTEAFFGQGTRLTVV.

J is TRBJ1-5 and V is TRBV30; D possibly corresponds to TRBD1 (5 bases). V was clipped by 2 bases and J by 6 bases, with 11 bases between them. CDR1 and CDR2 from the germline V gene are GTSNPN and SVGIG (reference sequence). The CDR3 extends over 13 amino acids. The CDR3 protein is CAWSPGGSQPQHF. The DNA for the CDR3 is TGTGCCTGGAGTCCGGGGGGTTCTCAGCCCCAGCATTTT.

This clone occurred once. This chain links TRBV7-7 with TRBJ2-7; 7 positions agree with TRBD2. CDR1 is SSHAT and CDR2 is FNYEAQ in the germline V gene (reference sequence). V shed 0 bases and J 5 bases; nucleotides not matched to a gene: 7. The CDR3 is made up of 15 amino acids. The CDR3 is CASSLAVSGINEQYF. CDR3 bases: TGTGCCAGCAGCTTAGCTGTCAGCGGGATCAACGAGCAGTACTTC.

This chain uses TRBV3-1 (or the pseudogene TRBV3-2) with TRBJ1-6; 9 bases fit TRBD1. The CDR3 is 16 amino acids. V gave up 4 bases and J gave up 9 bases; unmatched junction bases: 10. In germline, CDR1 is LGHDT, CDR2 YNNKEL (reference sequence). The CDR3 DNA follows: TGTGCCAGCAGCCGTCTAACAGGGGGCGGATTTTCACCCCTCCACTTT. Translating it yields CASSRLTGGGFSPLHF.

The J gene is TRBJ1-4, the V gene TRBV19; D is undetermined. Trimming took 2 bases from V and 3 from J, leaving 13 bases between them. Germline V gene lookup returns CDR1 LNHDA and CDR2 SQIVND (reference sequence). This CDR3 is 16 amino acids long. CDR3 DNA: TGTGCCAGTAGTATACGAGGGTTTGTACCTAATGAAAAACTGTTTTTT. It is translated as CASSIRGFVPNEKLFF.

CDR3 region: CASSVSNSGNTIYF. CDR3 bases: TGTGCCAGCAGTGTCAGTAACTCTGGAAACACCATATATTTT. This chain uses TRBV7-9 with TRBJ1-3; no reliable D call. The CDR3 loop spans 14 amino acids. The V gene lost 6 bases and the J gene lost 0 bases, with 9 bases spanning the gap. Germline lookup yields CDR1 SEHNR and CDR2 FQNEAQ (reference sequence).

Points on this clone: This specimen includes other DNA sequences encoding the same CDR3. The chain uses TRBV18 and TRBJ2-5; D perhaps matches TRBD1 (6 bases). Trimming cost V 3 bases and J 2 bases, with 7 bases left between them. Germline loops: CDR1 KGHSH, CDR2 LQKENI. This CDR3 contains 13 residues. The CDR3: CASSPGTQETQYF. The DNA of the CDR3 is TGTGCCAGCTCACCCGGGACACAAGAGACCCAGTACTTC.

The chain links TRBV5-4 to TRBJ2-5; 11 bases match TRBD2. Germline V gene sequence: CDR1 SGHNT, CDR2 YYREEE (reference sequence). The CDR3 runs 16 residues. V lost 0 bases, J lost 1 base, and 2 bases stayed unmatched. This CDR3 reads CASSLALAGGQETQYF. The CDR3, as DNA: TGTGCCAGCAGCTTGGCCCTAGCGGGGGGCCAAGAGACCCAGTACTTC.